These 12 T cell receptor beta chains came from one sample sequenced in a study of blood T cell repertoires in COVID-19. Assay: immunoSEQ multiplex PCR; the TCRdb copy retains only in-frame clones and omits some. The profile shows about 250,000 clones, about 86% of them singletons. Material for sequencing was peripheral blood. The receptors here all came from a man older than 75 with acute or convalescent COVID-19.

CDR3 DNA sequence: TGTGCCAGCAGACGAGGGACTAGCGGGAGCGGGGAGCTGTTTTTT. This translates into CASRRGTSGSGELFF. The chain uses TRBV28 and TRBJ2-2; 14 bases are a match to TRBD2. Germline CDR1 MDHEN, CDR2 SYDVKM. CDR3 size: 15 residues. With 6 bases clipped from V and 7 bases from J, the junction kept 4 bases outside the gene matches.

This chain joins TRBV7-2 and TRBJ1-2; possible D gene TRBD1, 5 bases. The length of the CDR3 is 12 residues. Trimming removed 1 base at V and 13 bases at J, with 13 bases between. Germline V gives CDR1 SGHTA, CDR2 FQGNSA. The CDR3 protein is CASSLGLGPLTF. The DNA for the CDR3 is TGTGCCAGCAGCTTAGGCCTGGGGCCTCTCACCTTC.

DNA of the CDR3: TGTGCCAGTAGTCGCGGGCCCAAATCCCTGAACACTGAAGCTTTCTTT. Encoded protein: CASSRGPKSLNTEAFF. The chain is built from TRBV19 and TRBJ1-1; D is undetermined. V was clipped by 5 bases and J by 0 bases, with 16 bases between them. The CDR3 length is 16 residues. CDR1 and CDR2 from the germline V gene are LNHDA and SQIVND (reference sequence).

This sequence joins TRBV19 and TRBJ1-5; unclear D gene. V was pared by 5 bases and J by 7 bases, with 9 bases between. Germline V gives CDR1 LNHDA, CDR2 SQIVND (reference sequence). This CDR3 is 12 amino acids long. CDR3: CASSPSGQPQHF. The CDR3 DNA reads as TGTGCCAGTAGTCCCTCGGGGCAGCCCCAGCATTTT. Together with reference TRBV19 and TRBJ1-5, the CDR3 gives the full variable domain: DGGITQSPKYLFRKEGQNVTLSCEQNLNHDAMYWYRQDPGQGLRLIYYSQIVNDFQKGDIAEGYSVSREKKESFPLTVTSAQKNPTAFYLCASSPSGQPQHFGDGTRLSIL.

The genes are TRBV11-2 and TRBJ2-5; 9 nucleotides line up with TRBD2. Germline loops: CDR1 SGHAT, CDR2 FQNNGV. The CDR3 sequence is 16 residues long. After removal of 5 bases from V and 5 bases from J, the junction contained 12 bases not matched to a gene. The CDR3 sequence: CASSPGLANSEETQYF. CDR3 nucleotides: TGTGCCAGCAGCCCCGGACTAGCGAACTCCGAGGAGACCCAGTACTTC.

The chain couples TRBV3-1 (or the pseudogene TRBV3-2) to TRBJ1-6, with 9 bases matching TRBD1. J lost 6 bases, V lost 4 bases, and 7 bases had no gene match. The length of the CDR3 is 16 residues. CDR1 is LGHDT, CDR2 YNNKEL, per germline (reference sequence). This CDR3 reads CASSRLQGAGNSPLHF. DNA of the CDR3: TGTGCCAGCAGCCGATTACAGGGGGCAGGTAATTCACCCCTCCACTTT.

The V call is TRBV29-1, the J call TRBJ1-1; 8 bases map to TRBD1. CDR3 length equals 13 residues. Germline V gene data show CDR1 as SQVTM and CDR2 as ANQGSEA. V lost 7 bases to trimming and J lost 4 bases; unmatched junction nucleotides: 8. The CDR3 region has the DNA TGCAGCGCGACGACAGGGGTCGGCACTGAAGCTTTCTTT. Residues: CSATTGVGTEAFF.

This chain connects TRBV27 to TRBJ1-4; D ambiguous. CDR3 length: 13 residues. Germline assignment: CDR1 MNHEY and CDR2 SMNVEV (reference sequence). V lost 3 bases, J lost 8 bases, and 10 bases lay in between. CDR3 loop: CASSLTFREKLFF. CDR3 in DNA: TGTGCCAGCAGTTTGACTTTTAGGGAAAAACTGTTTTTT.

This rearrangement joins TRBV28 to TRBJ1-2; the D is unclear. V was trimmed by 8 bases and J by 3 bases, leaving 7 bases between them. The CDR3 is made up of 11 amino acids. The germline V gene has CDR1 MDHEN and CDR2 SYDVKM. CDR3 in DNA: TGTGCCAGCTCACAGTACTATGGCTACACCTTC. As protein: CASSQYYGYTF.

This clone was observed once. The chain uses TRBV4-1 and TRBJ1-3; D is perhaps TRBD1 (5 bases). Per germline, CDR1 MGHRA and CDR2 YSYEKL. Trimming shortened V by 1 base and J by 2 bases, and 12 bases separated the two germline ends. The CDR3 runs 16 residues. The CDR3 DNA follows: TGCGCCAGCAGCCAAGGGGGGTCGGGGGCTGGAAACACCATATATTTT. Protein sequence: CASSQGGSGAGNTIYF.

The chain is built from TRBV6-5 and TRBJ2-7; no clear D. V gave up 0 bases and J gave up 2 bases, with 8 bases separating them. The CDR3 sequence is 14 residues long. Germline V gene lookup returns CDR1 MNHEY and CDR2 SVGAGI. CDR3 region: CASSYSNRAYEQYF. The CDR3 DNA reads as TGTGCCAGCAGTTACTCGAACCGAGCCTACGAGCAGTACTTC.

CDR3 loop: CASSYAVTGNSPLHF. In DNA, the CDR3 is TGTGCCAGCAGTTACGCTGTTACCGGTAATTCACCCCTCCACTTT. This rearrangement joins TRBV6-5 to TRBJ1-6, with D unresolved. CDR3 length: 15 amino acids. V was cut by 2 bases and J by 6 bases, with 11 bases left in between. Germline V lookup: CDR1 MNHEY, CDR2 SVGAGI.